This T cell receptor beta chain was sequenced during a study of shared clonotypes between healthy human individuals. Study-level findings and limits: The study drew on few donors, limiting represented genetic and exposure-history diversity.

Per germline, CDR1 MNHNS and CDR2 SASEGT. Trimming took off 0 bases at V and 0 bases at J, with 6 bases between the two ends. This CDR3 comprises 15 residues. With respect to this clone: The target antigen is unknown.

The donors, healthy adults who were HIV-negative, had experienced no recent acute infections or vaccinations. This table comes from immunoSEQ multiplex PCR, and its TCRdb copy is limited to in-frame clones, with some not included. The sample carries about 490,000 clones, approximately 80% recorded once. This receptor was identified in a middle-aged woman in good health. Some clones in this sample may be carry-over from other donors' samples. The source material was PBMCs. The V and J genes are TRBV6-1 and TRBJ1-5; D not resolved. The CDR3 sequence: CASSEASPSNQPQHF. CDR3 bases: TGTGCCAGCAGTGAAGCGTCACCTAGCAATCAGCCCCAGCATTTT.